This TCR beta chain was observed in a study of blood T cell repertoires in COVID-19. Study-wide background: Samples came from the United States, Italy and Spain, spanning acute and convalescent COVID-19. PBMCs, B-cell-depleted T cells, or T cells provided the cDNA or gDNA that made up the material.

Study processing details: Amplification of reference gene primers was used by the study to estimate nucleated cell counts. Sequencing was performed with immunoSEQ multiplex PCR; in TCRdb, only in-frame clones are kept and a portion is missing. Clone size and V and J calls were adopted from that table, with D and trimming inferred from the DNA. The repertoire consists of approximately 220,000 clones, with around 83% occurring once and the leading ten covering 2.9%. This receptor was obtained from a middle-aged man who had recovered from COVID-19. Sequenced input: peripheral blood.

The CDR3 DNA sequence: TGTGCCAGCAGTCCCTACTCCTACGAGCAGTACTTC. As protein: CASSPYSYEQYF. The J gene is TRBJ2-7, the V gene TRBV28; D unclear. Germline V gene data show CDR1 as MDHEN and CDR2 as SYDVKM. This CDR3 is 12 amino acids long. The V end was cut by 5 bases, the J end by 0 bases, with 5 bases between.